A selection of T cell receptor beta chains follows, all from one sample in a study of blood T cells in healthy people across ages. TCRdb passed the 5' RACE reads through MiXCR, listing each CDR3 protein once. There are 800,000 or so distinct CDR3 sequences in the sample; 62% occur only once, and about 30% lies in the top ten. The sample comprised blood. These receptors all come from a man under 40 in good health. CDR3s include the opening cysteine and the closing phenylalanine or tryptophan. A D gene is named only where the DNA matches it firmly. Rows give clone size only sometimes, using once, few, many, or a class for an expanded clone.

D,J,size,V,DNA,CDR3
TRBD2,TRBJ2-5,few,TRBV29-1,TGCAGCGTTGAAACGGGAGGGAAGGGGACCCAGTACTTC,CSVETGGKGTQYF
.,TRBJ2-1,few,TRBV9,TGTGCCAGCAGCGTAGGAAGGGTTAGTGTGGGTTCCTACAATGAGCAGTTCTTC,CASSVGRVSVGSYNEQFF
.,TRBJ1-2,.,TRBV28,TGTGCCAGCAGTTTAATGGGGAACTGGGACGCCAGTGGCTACACCTTC,CASSLMGNWDASGYTF
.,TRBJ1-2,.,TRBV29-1,TGCAGCGTTGAAGTTTCCGGACAGAACTATGGCTACACCTTC,CSVEVSGQNYGYTF
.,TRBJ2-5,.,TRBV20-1,TGCAGTGCTAGACAGGTGGGGGGAGAGACCCAGTACTTC,CSARQVGGETQYF
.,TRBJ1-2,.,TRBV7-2,TGTGCCAGCAGGCCCCGAGAGGGGTCATATGGCTACACCTTC,CASRPREGSYGYTF
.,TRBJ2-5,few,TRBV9,TGTGCCAGCAGCGTCCTTGGCTCACAAGAGACCCAGTACTTC,CASSVLGSQETQYF
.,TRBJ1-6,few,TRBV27,TGTGCCAGCAGTTCCCTGGGGGGGTCTAATTCACCCCTCCACTTT,CASSSLGGSNSPLHF
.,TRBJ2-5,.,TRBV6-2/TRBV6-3,TGTGCCAGCAGTTACTCGAGTCTAGCCGAGACCCAGTACTTC,CASSYSSLAETQYF
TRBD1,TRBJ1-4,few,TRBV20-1,TGCAGTGCAAGGACAGGGGATCACGGTGAAAAACTGTTTTTT,CSARTGDHGEKLFF
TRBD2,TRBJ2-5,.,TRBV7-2,TGTGCCAGCAGCTCAGCTAGCGGGGGGGTAGAAGAGACCCAGTACTTC,CASSSASGGVEETQYF
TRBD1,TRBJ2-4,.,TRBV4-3,TGCGCCAGCAGCCAAGGAATTGGCAGGGGGCACTCAAACATTCAGTACTTC,CASSQGIGRGHSNIQYF
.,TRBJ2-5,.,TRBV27,TGTGCCAGCAGTTTAGTGTCTGGGTACAATGAGCAGTACTTC,CASSLVSGYNEQYF
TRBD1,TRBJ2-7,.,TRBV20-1,TGCAGTGCTAGAGCTAGGGGGCAGTTAGCCTACGAGCAGTACTTC,CSARARGQLAYEQYF